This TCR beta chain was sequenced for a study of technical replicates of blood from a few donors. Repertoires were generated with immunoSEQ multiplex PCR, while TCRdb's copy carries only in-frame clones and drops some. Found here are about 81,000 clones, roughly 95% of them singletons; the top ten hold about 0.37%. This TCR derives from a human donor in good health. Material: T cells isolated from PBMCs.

The CDR3 region is CASSRRPGQGAHEYGYTF. The CDR3 DNA sequence: TGTGCCAGCAGCCGCCGCCCGGGACAGGGGGCGCATGAGTATGGCTACACCTTC. The V and J genes are TRBV7-9 and TRBJ1-2; 12 bases are shared with TRBD1. V was clipped by 5 bases and J by 5 bases; unmatched bases: 15. The CDR3 loop spans 18 amino acids. Looked up from germline, CDR1 is SEHNR and CDR2 is FQNEAQ (reference sequence).